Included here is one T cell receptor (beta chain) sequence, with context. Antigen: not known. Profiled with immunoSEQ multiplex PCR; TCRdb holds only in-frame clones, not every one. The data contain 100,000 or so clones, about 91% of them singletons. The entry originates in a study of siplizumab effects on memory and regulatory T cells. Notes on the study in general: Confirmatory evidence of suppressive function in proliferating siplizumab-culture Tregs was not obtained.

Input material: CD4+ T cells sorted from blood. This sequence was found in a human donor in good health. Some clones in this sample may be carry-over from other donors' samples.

CDR3 in amino acids: CSAQGNTEAFF. The CDR3 DNA reads as TGCAGCGCCCAGGGGAACACTGAAGCTTTCTTT. The rearrangement uses TRBV29-1 and TRBJ1-1, with D possibly matching TRBD1 (5 bases). Trimming removed 7 bases at V and 1 base at J, with 7 bases between. The germline V gene has CDR1 SQVTM and CDR2 ANQGSEA. The CDR3 contains 11 residues.